A single sample gave rise to the 28 T cell receptor beta chains below, sequenced in a study of blood T cell repertoires in COVID-19. Data came from immunoSEQ multiplex PCR; TCRdb stores just in-frame clones and leaves some out. The sample holds 50,000 to 55,000 clones, just under 90% seen once. Sequencing was carried out using peripheral blood. These receptors were collected from a man aged 50 or older with acute or convalescent COVID-19.

This chain links TRBV2 with TRBJ1-5; D is unclear. Germline assignment: CDR1 SNHLY and CDR2 FYNNEI. Trimming left V 7 bases short and J 7 bases short, with 14 bases between. This CDR3 is 13 amino acids long. The CDR3: CASMEFGEQPQHF. In nucleotides, the CDR3 is TGTGCCAGCATGGAATTCGGGGAACAGCCCCAGCATTTT.

This clone occurred once. The chain links TRBV30 to TRBJ2-1; 10 bases are a match to TRBD2. This CDR3 comprises 17 residues. J gave up 6 bases and V 4 bases, and 15 bases lay outside the gene matches. In germline, CDR1 is GTSNPN, CDR2 SVGIG (reference sequence). CDR3: CAWKGLAPRRSVNEQFF. The DNA for the CDR3 is TGTGCCTGGAAGGGACTAGCGCCTAGGCGGAGCGTCAATGAGCAGTTCTTC.

This clone was seen more than once but under ten times. This chain joins TRBV19 and TRBJ2-7, with TRBD1 as a possible D gene (6 bases). Trimming took off 4 bases at V and 4 bases at J, with 20 bases between the two ends. CDR1 is LNHDA, CDR2 SQIVND, per germline (reference sequence). The CDR3 is 16 residues long. The CDR3 region has the DNA TGTGCCAGTAGTAAGGGAAACAGGGAAGCTTCGTACGAGCAGTACTTC. This gives the protein CASSKGNREASYEQYF.

This clone was detected only once. The rearrangement links TRBV19 to TRBJ1-1, with D hard to call. The CDR3 extends over 15 amino acids. The V end lost 3 bases, the J end lost 5 bases, and 16 bases lay between the germline ends. Per germline, CDR1 LNHDA and CDR2 SQIVND (reference sequence). The CDR3 nucleotides are TGTGCCAGTAGTATTGTCGGGGTCGGAACAACTGAAGCTTTCTTT. Its translation is CASSIVGVGTTEAFF.

The V call is TRBV27, the J call TRBJ2-7, with D tentatively TRBD2 (5 bases). This CDR3 is 14 amino acids long. CDR1 and CDR2 from the germline V gene are MNHEY and SMNVEV (reference sequence). Trimming removed 4 bases from V and 7 bases from J, with 17 bases in between. CDR3 sequence reads: CASSWHGVRGEQYF. Here the CDR3 DNA reads TGTGCCAGCAGTTGGCATGGGGTGCGCGGGGAGCAGTACTTC.

This clone showed up just a few times. This chain uses TRBV11-3 with TRBJ2-7; D call uncertain. CDR3 length equals 14 residues. The ends were cut back, 2 bases at V and 0 bases at J, with 8 bases in the middle. The V gene's germline CDR1 is SGHNT and CDR2 YENEEA. CDR3 sequence: CASSLTDSSYEQYF. The CDR3 DNA reads TGTGCCAGCAGCTTAACAGATAGCTCCTACGAGCAGTACTTC. The variable domain in full, completed from reference TRBV11-3 and TRBJ2-7, reads EAGVVQSPRYKIIEKKQPVAFWCNPISGHNTLYWYLQNLGQGPELLIRYENEEAVDDSQLPKDRFSAERLKGVDSTLKIQPAELGDSAVYLCASSLTDSSYEQYFGPGTRLTVT.

V and J are TRBV6-5 and TRBJ2-5; TRBD2 matches at 8 bases. The CDR3 extends over 14 amino acids. The ends lost 7 bases at V and 1 base at J; junction bases unmatched: 5. Germline V gene data show CDR1 as MNHEY and CDR2 as SVGAGI. The DNA of the CDR3 is TGTGCCAGCACCAAGCGGGAGCGCCAAGAGACCCAGTACTTC. Its protein product is CASTKRERQETQYF.

The chain combines TRBV2 with TRBJ1-2; no reliable D call. This CDR3 region has 12 residues. Germline CDR1 and CDR2: SNHLY and FYNNEI. V was cut by 2 bases and J by 2 bases, with 3 bases left in between. CDR3 residues: CASSERNYGYTF. CDR3 nucleotide sequence: TGTGCCAGCAGTGAACGGAACTATGGCTACACCTTC.

The chain combines TRBV28 with TRBJ1-5; D is undetermined. The CDR3 contains 15 residues. The V end was cut by 3 bases, the J end by 0 bases, with 9 bases between. The germline V gene encodes CDR1 MDHEN and CDR2 SYDVKM. The CDR3 loop is CASSLSDYSNQPQHF. As DNA, the CDR3 is TGTGCCAGCAGTTTGTCAGATTATAGCAATCAGCCCCAGCATTTT.

J is TRBJ2-7 and V is TRBV6-5, with 9 bases identical to TRBD2. CDR3 length: 14 residues. Germline assignment: CDR1 MNHEY and CDR2 SVGAGI. The junction had 11 bases not matched to a gene; V was cut back by 10 bases and J by 4 bases. In DNA, the CDR3 is TGTGCCATCAATCGTAGCGGGAGTGGGTACGAGCAGTACTTC. Encoded protein: CAINRSGSGYEQYF.

The V call is TRBV3-1 (or the pseudogene TRBV3-2), the J call TRBJ2-2; D is undetermined. The CDR3 is 14 residues long. Between the trimmed V and J ends, which lost 1 base and 1 base, there was a span of 4 bases. Germline V gene lookup returns CDR1 LGHDT and CDR2 YNNKEL (reference sequence). As DNA, the CDR3 is TGTGCCAGCAGCCAAGGCGGGAACACCGGGGAGCTGTTTTTT. Its protein product is CASSQGGNTGELFF.

Remarks on this clone: A read error may produce the germline difference seen at one junction end. CDR3 sequence: CASSQDVASGGPRNF. The DNA for the CDR3 is TGTGCCAGCAGCCAAGATGTGGCTAGCGGGGGGCCAAGGAACTTC. The V and J genes are TRBV3-1 (or the pseudogene TRBV3-2) and TRBJ2-5; 11 bases agree with TRBD2. CDR3 size: 15 residues. The germline V gene has CDR1 LGHDT and CDR2 YNNKEL (reference sequence).

The chain recombines TRBV2 with TRBJ2-7, with 8 positions matching TRBD1. The V segment lost 2 bases and the J segment 0 bases; nucleotides outside the gene matches: 6. The CDR3 sequence is 16 residues long. The V gene's germline CDR1 is SNHLY and CDR2 FYNNEI. Written as DNA, the CDR3 is TGTGCCAGCAGTGAAATAAGCACAGGGGGCTCCTACGAGCAGTACTTC. As protein: CASSEISTGGSYEQYF.

The chain uses TRBV18 and TRBJ2-1; 7 nucleotides match TRBD1. V lost 1 base and J lost 7; bases outside the gene matches: 7. The length of the CDR3 is 15 residues. Germline V gene lookup returns CDR1 KGHSH and CDR2 LQKENI. CDR3 DNA: TGTGCCAGCTCACCACAAGGGACAGACCCTAATGAGCAGTTCTTC. Protein: CASSPQGTDPNEQFF.

The V call is TRBV7-9, the J call TRBJ1-1; 7 bases map to TRBD1. CDR1 is SEHNR, CDR2 FQNEAQ, per germline (reference sequence). This CDR3 is built from 14 residues. Losses at the gene ends were 3 bases for V and 1 base for J; bases not matched to a gene: 2. The CDR3: CASSFRQGNTEAFF. The CDR3 bases are TGTGCCAGCAGCTTTAGACAGGGGAACACTGAAGCTTTCTTT.

In this sample, this clone turned up once. This chain links TRBV29-1 with TRBJ2-2; unclear D gene. V shed 0 bases and J shed 5 bases, with 13 bases lying between them. This CDR3 contains 15 residues. The germline gives CDR1 SQVTM, CDR2 ANQGSEA. The CDR3 is CSVEEAGLQTGELFF. The CDR3 region has the DNA TGCAGCGTTGAAGAGGCTGGGCTCCAGACCGGGGAGCTGTTTTTT.

The chain uses TRBV5-4 and TRBJ2-2; 12 bases map to TRBD2. The CDR3 runs 17 residues. V was clipped by 2 bases and J by 2 bases; unmatched bases: 4. The V gene's germline CDR1 is SGHNT and CDR2 YYREEE (reference sequence). CDR3: CASSFGLAGSNTGELFF. CDR3 sequence (DNA): TGTGCCAGCAGCTTTGGACTAGCGGGATCTAACACCGGGGAGCTGTTTTTT.

The chain has TRBV10-3 and TRBJ2-1; the D is unclear. The V gene lost 3 bases and the J gene lost 6 bases, with 6 bases spanning the gap. CDR1 is ENHRY and CDR2 is SYGVKD in the germline V gene. This CDR3 has 12 residues. Here the CDR3 reads CAISDLGNEQFF. The CDR3 DNA reads TGTGCCATCAGTGATCTAGGCAATGAGCAGTTCTTC.

The chain couples TRBV7-9 to TRBJ1-1, with 7 bases identical to TRBD1. The CDR3 loop spans 13 amino acids. Trimming removed 8 bases from V and 6 bases from J; junction bases left unmatched: 9. Looked up from germline, CDR1 is SEHNR and CDR2 is FQNEAQ (reference sequence). CDR3 protein: CASLTGRGAEAFF. The CDR3 nucleotides read TGTGCCAGCCTGACAGGGCGGGGGGCTGAAGCTTTCTTT. The full variable domain, completed using reference TRBV7-9 and TRBJ1-1, is DTGVSQNPRHKITKRGQNVTFRCDPISEHNRLYWYRQTLGQGPEFLTYFQNEAQLEKSRLLSDRFSAERPKGSFSTLEIQRTEQGDSAMYLCASLTGRGAEAFFGQGTRLTVV.

V and J are TRBV6-5 and TRBJ1-1, with D possibly matching TRBD1 (5 bases). Trimming pared 4 bases from V and 4 bases from J, leaving 16 bases between. The CDR3 extends over 15 amino acids. Germline assignment: CDR1 MNHEY and CDR2 SVGAGI. The DNA of the CDR3 is TGTGCCAGCAGTTCCCCAAGAGTGGGGGGCACTGAAGCTTTCTTT. This codes for CASSSPRVGGTEAFF.

The chain employs TRBV24-1 and TRBJ1-1; no clear D gene. The V gene lost 2 bases and the J gene lost 1 base, with 10 bases spanning the gap. Germline assignment: CDR1 KGHDR and CDR2 SFDVKD. CDR3 length: 15 residues. The CDR3 loop reads CATSDSGLPNTEAFF. The CDR3 DNA follows: TGTGCCACCAGTGATTCTGGACTTCCGAACACTGAAGCTTTCTTT.

The chain employs TRBV18 and TRBJ1-1; D perhaps matches TRBD1 (5 bases). Trimming stripped 3 bases from V and 6 bases from J, with 17 bases between. This CDR3 comprises 15 residues. Looked up from germline, CDR1 is KGHSH and CDR2 is LQKENI. The CDR3 region has the DNA TGTGCCAGCTCACCTCTATTAGCGGGGGGGGCTGAAGCTTTCTTT. This encodes CASSPLLAGGAEAFF.

The V call is TRBV7-9, the J call TRBJ2-1; 9 bases are shared with TRBD1. Unmatched junction bases numbered 2, after V lost 1 base and J lost 7 bases. Germline V CDR1 and CDR2: SEHNR, FQNEAQ (reference sequence). There are 14 residues in the CDR3. In nucleotides, the CDR3 is TGTGCCAGCAGCTTAGGGGGGACAGGGAATGAGCAGTTCTTC. This gives the protein CASSLGGTGNEQFF.

This chain links TRBV25-1 with TRBJ1-2, with D unclear. The CDR3 spans 14 residues. Trimming took off 10 bases at V and 3 bases at J, with 18 bases between the two ends. Germline V gene sequence: CDR1 MGHDK, CDR2 SYGVNS. The CDR3 DNA reads as TGTGCCACCCTGCCCGACGGGGTTTACTATGGCTACACCTTC. Translated, it gives CATLPDGVYYGYTF.

The V and J genes are TRBV6-5 and TRBJ2-1; 9 positions match TRBD2. Per the germline V gene, CDR1 is MNHEY and CDR2 is SVGAGI. This CDR3 region has 16 residues. V lost 3 bases to trimming and J lost 0 bases; unmatched junction nucleotides: 3. DNA for the CDR3: TGTGCCAGCAGTTATTCAGCGGGGGGCTCCTACAATGAGCAGTTCTTC. It codes for CASSYSAGGSYNEQFF.

The chain has TRBV24-1 and TRBJ2-1; 11 bases map to TRBD1. Germline CDR1 KGHDR, CDR2 SFDVKD. The CDR3 extends over 16 amino acids. V shed 4 bases and J 9 bases; nucleotides not matched to a gene: 10. In nucleotides, the CDR3 is TGTGCCACCAGTGACTCACCGGGACAGGGGGTGTTTGAGCAGTTCTTC. This encodes CATSDSPGQGVFEQFF.

This clone was recorded only once. The chain uses TRBV2 and TRBJ2-2; possible D gene TRBD2, 6 bases. V dropped 0 bases and J dropped 6 bases, with 11 bases sitting between them. Germline V gives CDR1 SNHLY, CDR2 FYNNEI. This CDR3 has 15 amino acids. CDR3 region: CASSEALGGSGELFF. In DNA form, the CDR3 reads TGTGCCAGCAGTGAAGCCTTGGGAGGTTCCGGGGAGCTGTTTTTT.

The chain recombines TRBV18 with TRBJ2-1, with 11 bases matching TRBD1. CDR3 length: 15 amino acids. The V gene's germline CDR1 is KGHSH and CDR2 LQKENI. V gave up 3 bases and J gave up 6 bases; unmatched junction bases: 4. The chain's CDR3 is CASSPGTGGRNEQFF. DNA of the CDR3: TGTGCCAGCTCACCTGGGACAGGGGGTCGCAATGAGCAGTTCTTC.